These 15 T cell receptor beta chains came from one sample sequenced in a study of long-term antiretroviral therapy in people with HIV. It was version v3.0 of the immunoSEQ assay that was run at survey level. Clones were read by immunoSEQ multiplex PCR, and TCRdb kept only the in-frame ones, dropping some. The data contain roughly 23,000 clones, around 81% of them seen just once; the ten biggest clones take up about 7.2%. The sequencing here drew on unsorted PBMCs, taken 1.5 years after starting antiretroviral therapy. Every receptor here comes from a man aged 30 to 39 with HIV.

For the CDR3, the DNA is TGTGCCAGCAGCCAGGGGGGAAGGGAGCAGTACTTC. It specifies CASSQGGREQYF. V gene TRBV7-2 combines with J gene TRBJ2-7, with D possibly TRBD1 on 7 matching bases. The germline gives CDR1 SGHTA, CDR2 FQGNSA. V gave up 5 bases and J gave up 7 bases, with 12 bases separating them. The CDR3 runs 12 residues. The full variable domain, in which reference TRBV7-2 and TRBJ2-7 provide the parts outside the CDR3, is GAGVSQSPSNKVTEKGKDVELRCDPISGHTALYWYRQSLGQGLEFLIYFQGNSAPDKSGLPSDRFSAERTGGSVSTLTIQRTQQEDSAVYLCASSQGGREQYFGPGTRLTVT.

The CDR3 region is CAISELQPTDTQYF. The CDR3 DNA reads as TGTGCCATCAGTGAGCTACAGCCCACAGATACGCAGTATTTT. This rearrangement joins TRBV10-3 to TRBJ2-3; no definite D call. Between the trimmed V and J ends, which lost 2 bases and 2 bases, there was a span of 8 bases. CDR1 ENHRY and CDR2 SYGVKD come from the germline V gene. This CDR3 is 14 amino acids long.

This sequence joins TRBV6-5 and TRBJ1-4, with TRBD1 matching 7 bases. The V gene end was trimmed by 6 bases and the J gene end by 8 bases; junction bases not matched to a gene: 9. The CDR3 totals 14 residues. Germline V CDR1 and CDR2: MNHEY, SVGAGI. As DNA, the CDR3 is TGTGCCAGCAGCCCTGACAGGGTTGGCGAAAAACTGTTTTTT. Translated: CASSPDRVGEKLFF.

CDR3 protein: CASSPPPTGNGDYGYTF. The DNA of the CDR3 is TGTGCCAGCTCACCACCTCCAACAGGGAACGGAGACTATGGCTACACCTTC. This rearrangement joins TRBV18 to TRBJ1-2; D may be TRBD1 (6 bases). Trimming pared 0 bases from V and 3 bases from J, leaving 17 bases between. Germline V gene sequence: CDR1 KGHSH, CDR2 LQKENI. CDR3 length equals 17 residues.

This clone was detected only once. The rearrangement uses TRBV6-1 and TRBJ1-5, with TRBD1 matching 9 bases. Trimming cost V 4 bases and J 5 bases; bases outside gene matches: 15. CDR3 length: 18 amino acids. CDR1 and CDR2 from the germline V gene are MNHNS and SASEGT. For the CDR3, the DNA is TGTGCCAGCAGTGGTCCGGGACAGGGTTGGAGGTTGGATCAGCCCCAGCATTTT. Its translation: CASSGPGQGWRLDQPQHF.

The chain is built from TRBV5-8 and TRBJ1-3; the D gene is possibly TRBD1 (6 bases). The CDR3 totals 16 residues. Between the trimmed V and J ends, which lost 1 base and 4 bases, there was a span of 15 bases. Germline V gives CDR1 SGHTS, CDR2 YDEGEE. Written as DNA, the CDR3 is TGTGCCAGCAGCTTGTTCGGGGACATCAGCGGAAACACCATATATTTT. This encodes CASSLFGDISGNTIYF.

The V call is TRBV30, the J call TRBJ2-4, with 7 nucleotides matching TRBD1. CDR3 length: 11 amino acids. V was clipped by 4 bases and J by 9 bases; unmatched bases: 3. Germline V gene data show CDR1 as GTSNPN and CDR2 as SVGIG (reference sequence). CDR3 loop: CAWMTGPIQYF. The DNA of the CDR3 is TGTGCCTGGATGACAGGGCCCATTCAGTACTTC.

The CDR3 sequence is CASSNQRGSYEQYF. The CDR3 DNA reads as TGTGCCAGTAGTAACCAGCGGGGCTCCTACGAGCAGTACTTC. The chain carries TRBV19 and TRBJ2-7; TRBD2 matches 7 bases. CDR1 LNHDA and CDR2 SQIVND come from the germline V gene (reference sequence). J lost 0 bases, V lost 4 bases, and 3 bases had no gene match. CDR3 length: 14 amino acids.

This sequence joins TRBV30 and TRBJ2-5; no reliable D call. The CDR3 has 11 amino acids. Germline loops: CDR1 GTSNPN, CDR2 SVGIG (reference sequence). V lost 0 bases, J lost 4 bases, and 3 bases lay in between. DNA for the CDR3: TGTGCCTGGAGTGTAACAGAGACCCAGTACTTC. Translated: CAWSVTETQYF.

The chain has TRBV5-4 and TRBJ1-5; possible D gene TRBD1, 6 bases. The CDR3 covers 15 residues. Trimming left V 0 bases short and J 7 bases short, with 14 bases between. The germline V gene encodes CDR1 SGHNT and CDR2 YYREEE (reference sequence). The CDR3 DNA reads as TGTGCCAGCAGCTTGGAGGGGGGGCGCGGGCAGCCCCAGCATTTT. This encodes CASSLEGGRGQPQHF.

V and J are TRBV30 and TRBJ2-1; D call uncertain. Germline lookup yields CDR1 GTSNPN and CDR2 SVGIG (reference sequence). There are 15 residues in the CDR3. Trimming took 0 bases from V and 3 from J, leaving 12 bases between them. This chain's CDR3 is CAWSVNRPRYNEQFF. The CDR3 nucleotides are TGTGCCTGGAGTGTAAACCGTCCGCGCTACAATGAGCAGTTCTTC.

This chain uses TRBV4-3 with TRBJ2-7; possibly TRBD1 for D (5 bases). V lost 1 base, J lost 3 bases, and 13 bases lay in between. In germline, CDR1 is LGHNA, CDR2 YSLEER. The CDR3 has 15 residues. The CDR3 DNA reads TGCGCCAGCAGCCAAGCCGGACAAAGGGGCTACGAGCAGTACTTC. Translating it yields CASSQAGQRGYEQYF.

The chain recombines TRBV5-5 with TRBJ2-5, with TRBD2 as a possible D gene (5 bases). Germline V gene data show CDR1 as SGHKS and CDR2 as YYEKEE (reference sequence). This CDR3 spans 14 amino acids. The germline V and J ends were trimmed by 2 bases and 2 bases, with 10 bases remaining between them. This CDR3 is CASSFVTGQETQYF. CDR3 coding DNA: TGTGCCAGCAGCTTTGTAACGGGACAAGAGACCCAGTACTTC.

CDR3 sequence (DNA): TGCAGCGTTGAGAGAGGTGTGAGCACTGAAGCTTTCTTT. Protein product: CSVERGVSTEAFF. This sequence joins TRBV29-1 and TRBJ1-1, with D unclear. Germline CDR1 is SQVTM and CDR2 is ANQGSEA. CDR3 length: 13 residues. Trimming removed 3 bases at V and 4 bases at J, with 12 bases between.

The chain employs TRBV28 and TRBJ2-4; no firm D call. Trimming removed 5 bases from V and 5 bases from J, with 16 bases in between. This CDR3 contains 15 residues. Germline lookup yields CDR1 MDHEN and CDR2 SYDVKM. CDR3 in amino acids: CASSRRGRVQNIQYF. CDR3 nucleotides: TGTGCCAGCAGTCGTCGTGGTCGGGTGCAAAACATTCAGTACTTC.